These 28 T cell receptor beta chains came from one sample sequenced in a study of identical twins. One entry per CDR3 protein results from TCRdb running MiXCR on the 5' RACE reads. The sample contains around 370,000 distinct CDR3 sequences, around 9% of which appear only once. Sequenced input: naive T cells sorted from blood. The source of these receptors is a woman in her forties or fifties in good health.

The chain uses TRBV7-8 and TRBJ2-3; 12 nucleotides line up with TRBD2. This CDR3 comprises 19 residues. CDR1 SGHVS and CDR2 FQNEAQ come from the germline V gene. Germline trimming cut 2 bases from V and 0 bases from J; bases unmatched to any gene: 9. CDR3 residues: CASSLPLGLAGSSTDTQYF. As DNA, the CDR3 is TGTGCCAGCAGCTTACCCCTCGGACTAGCGGGATCTAGCACAGATACGCAGTATTTT.

This clonotype came up many times. The chain recombines TRBV11-2 with TRBJ2-5, with D possibly being TRBD2 (5 bases). The CDR3 is 15 residues long. Per germline, CDR1 SGHAT and CDR2 FQNNGV. Trimming stripped 1 base from V and 5 bases from J, with 14 bases between. The CDR3 DNA reads TGTGCCAGCAGCTTAGTCCTTGGTAGAGGGGAGACCCAGTACTTC. This translates into CASSLVLGRGETQYF.

This clonotype was found many times. The chain is built from TRBV11-2 and TRBJ1-2; 8 bases line up with TRBD1. Germline V lookup: CDR1 SGHAT, CDR2 FQNNGV. The ends lost 6 bases at V and 4 bases at J; junction bases unmatched: 10. The CDR3 extends over 15 amino acids. The CDR3, as DNA: TGTGCCAGCAGTACACCCGGACAGGGATTCTATGGCTACACCTTC. It translates to CASSTPGQGFYGYTF.

The chain combines TRBV6-1 with TRBJ2-3, with D perhaps matching TRBD2 (6 bases). The CDR3 consists of 14 residues. Trimming removed 4 bases from V and 2 bases from J, with 10 bases in between. CDR1 is MNHNS, CDR2 SASEGT, per germline. DNA for the CDR3: TGTGCCAGCAGTGGGGCGGGAACCACAGATACGCAGTATTTT. Its translation is CASSGAGTTDTQYF.

This clonotype occurred many times. V and J are TRBV20-1 and TRBJ2-5; D tentatively reads TRBD1 or TRBD2 (6 bases each). This CDR3 comprises 14 residues. Germline assignment: CDR1 DFQATT and CDR2 SNEGSKA (reference sequence). Deletions cut 2 bases from V and 2 bases from J, with 12 bases between. The CDR3 is CSARLPGAQETQYF. As DNA, the CDR3 is TGCAGTGCTAGATTGCCGGGGGCTCAAGAGACCCAGTACTTC.

The chain uses TRBV4-1 and TRBJ2-7; 8 positions match TRBD2. The V segment lost 1 base and the J segment 4 bases; nucleotides outside the gene matches: 9. CDR1 and CDR2 from the germline V gene are MGHRA and YSYEKL. CDR3 size: 16 residues. CDR3 in amino acids: CASSQVTSGPGYEQYF. Written as DNA, the CDR3 is TGCGCCAGCAGCCAAGTAACTAGCGGCCCCGGGTACGAGCAGTACTTC.

This clonotype was seen many times. This chain connects TRBV12-3 or TRBV12-4 to TRBJ1-2, with a tentative D call TRBD1 (5 bases). V lost 8 bases and J lost 2, with 9 bases in between. This CDR3 is 12 amino acids long. The CDR3 nucleotides read TGTGCCAGCGGAAGGGGCAACTATGGCTACACCTTC. Translation: CASGRGNYGYTF.

J is TRBJ2-7 and V is TRBV12-3 or TRBV12-4; D is unresolved. V lost 4 bases, J lost 1 base, and 14 bases lay in between. The CDR3 length is 15 residues. The CDR3 DNA is TGTGCCAGCAGTTCCCAGAATGTCTTATCCTACGAGCAGTACTTC. Translating gives CASSSQNVLSYEQYF.

The sample holds a few counts of this clonotype. This chain links TRBV18 with TRBJ2-3; no definite D call. Germline CDR1 reads KGHSH; CDR2 reads LQKENI. This CDR3 spans 15 amino acids. Deletions cut 4 bases from V and 1 base from J, with 12 bases between. The CDR3 nucleotides read TGTGCCAGCTCACTGTCCAGCCATCGCACAGATACGCAGTATTTT. Protein product: CASSLSSHRTDTQYF.

The CDR3 DNA is TGTGCCAGCAGCTTACTGTTGGGTACTTCCTACGAGCAGTACTTC. This gives the protein CASSLLLGTSYEQYF. This chain links TRBV7-8 with TRBJ2-7, with D unclear. CDR1 is SGHVS and CDR2 is FQNEAQ in the germline V gene. Trimming removed 2 bases from V and 1 base from J, with 12 bases in between. The length of the CDR3 is 15 residues.

The chain employs TRBV24-1 and TRBJ2-1; TRBD1 agrees at 11 bases. The CDR3 consists of 15 residues. J gave up 7 bases and V 3 bases, and 4 bases lay outside the gene matches. The germline CDR1 and CDR2 sequences are KGHDR and SFDVKD. For the CDR3, the DNA is TGTGCCACCAGTGATGGACAGGGGGCAGGTAATGAGCAGTTCTTC. Translation: CATSDGQGAGNEQFF.

This clonotype was observed at least ten times. V usage is TRBV10-3 and J usage is TRBJ2-3; the match to TRBD2 covers 11 bases. This CDR3 comprises 17 residues. V dropped 5 bases and J dropped 5; count of bases not matched to a gene: 12. The germline gives CDR1 ENHRY, CDR2 SYGVKD. CDR3 loop: CAISRTSGPTGKDTQYF. DNA for the CDR3: TGTGCCATCAGTCGGACTAGCGGGCCCACCGGGAAAGATACGCAGTATTTT.

The chain uses TRBV3-1 and TRBJ2-7; D perhaps matches TRBD1 (6 bases). The V end lost 1 base, the J end lost 2 bases, and 9 bases lay between the germline ends. Germline V CDR1 and CDR2: LGHDT, YNNKEL (reference sequence). The CDR3 runs to 14 residues. Written as DNA, the CDR3 is TGTGCCAGCAGCCAAGGGTGGGACACCTACGAGCAGTACTTC. It is translated as CASSQGWDTYEQYF.

This chain's CDR3 is CASSDPTSGKATQYF. CDR3 sequence (DNA): TGCGCCAGCAGTGACCCGACTAGCGGGAAGGCTACGCAGTATTTT. The rearrangement links TRBV10-1 to TRBJ2-3; 11 nucleotides match TRBD2. CDR1 and CDR2 from the germline V gene are WNHNN and SYGVQD (reference sequence). V gave up 3 bases and J gave up 8 bases; unmatched junction bases: 7. The CDR3 runs 15 residues.

This clonotype was seen a handful of times. The chain couples TRBV27 to TRBJ2-7, with TRBD1 as a possible D gene (5 bases). The germline V and J ends were trimmed by 8 bases and 0 bases, with 11 bases remaining between them. Germline values: CDR1 MNHEY, CDR2 SMNVEV (reference sequence). This CDR3 spans 13 amino acids. DNA for the CDR3: TGTGCCAGCTCAGGGTGGCCCTCCTACGAGCAGTACTTC. It encodes CASSGWPSYEQYF.

The sample holds many counts of this clonotype. The V and J genes are TRBV12-3 or TRBV12-4 and TRBJ1-2; the match to TRBD1 covers 7 bases. V trimming: 10 bases; J trimming: 6 bases; junction bases outside the gene matches: 14. This CDR3 region has 14 residues. The CDR3 region is CATQGGRRFDGYTF. The CDR3 DNA reads as TGTGCCACCCAGGGGGGGAGGCGCTTTGATGGCTACACCTTC.

This clonotype was detected many times. The chain joins TRBV12-3 or TRBV12-4 to TRBJ1-4, with a weak D call TRBD1 (5 bases). V was shortened by 7 bases and J by 4 bases, with 13 bases between the two germline ends. The CDR3 is made up of 14 amino acids. CDR3 residues: CASTLRGLNEKLFF. The CDR3 DNA reads as TGTGCCAGCACACTCCGGGGCCTTAATGAAAAACTGTTTTTT.

The rearrangement joins TRBV5-4 to TRBJ2-3, with D perhaps matching TRBD1 (5 bases). CDR3 length: 16 amino acids. V shed 0 bases and J shed 2 bases, with 13 bases lying between them. Looked up from germline, CDR1 is SGHNT and CDR2 is YYREEE (reference sequence). The CDR3 loop reads CASSLVSQGDTDTQYF. As DNA, the CDR3 is TGTGCCAGCAGCTTGGTCTCGCAGGGCGACACAGATACGCAGTATTTT.

The CDR3 DNA sequence: TGTGCCAGCAGACTTATGGGGACAGGGGGATTTGGTGAGCAGTTCTTC. Protein sequence: CASRLMGTGGFGEQFF. This rearrangement joins TRBV11-2 to TRBJ2-1, with 11 bases identical to TRBD1. The J segment lost 9 bases and the V segment lost 6 bases, leaving 13 bases of the junction unmatched. Germline assignment: CDR1 SGHAT and CDR2 FQNNGV. CDR3 size: 16 residues.

This clonotype was counted between two and nine times. The chain couples TRBV6-5 to TRBJ2-3; 7 positions match TRBD1. V gave up 6 bases and J gave up 7 bases; unmatched junction bases: 10. Germline CDR1 is MNHEY and CDR2 is SVGAGI. This CDR3 contains 14 residues. The CDR3 coding sequence is TGTGCCAGCAGGACGACAGGGATTCGGCATACGCAGTATTTT. Its protein product is CASRTTGIRHTQYF.

This clonotype was counted ten times or more. The rearrangement joins TRBV29-1 to TRBJ2-4, with 8 bases fitting TRBD1. V shed 1 base, J shed 1 base, and the junction held 9 bases outside the gene matches. CDR1 SQVTM and CDR2 ANQGSEA come from the germline V gene. There are 17 residues in the CDR3. CDR3 protein: CSVEGTGISRAKNIQYF. For the CDR3, the DNA is TGCAGCGTTGAAGGGACAGGGATTTCTCGTGCCAAAAACATTCAGTACTTC. Complete variable domain (other parts from reference TRBV29-1 and TRBJ2-4): SAVISQKPSRDICQRGTSLTIQCQVDSQVTMMFWYRQQPGQSLTLIATANQGSEATYESGFVIDKFPISRPNLTFSTLTVSNMSPEDSSIYLCSVEGTGISRAKNIQYFGAGTRLSVL.

The chain is built from TRBV27 and TRBJ2-1; TRBD2 aligns across 10 bases. Germline-derived CDR1 and CDR2 are MNHEY and SMNVEV (reference sequence). The CDR3 has 15 residues. Losses at the gene ends were 8 bases for V and 9 bases for J; bases not matched to a gene: 13. The CDR3 is CASRSGLAGVGEQFF. For the CDR3, the DNA is TGTGCCAGCCGAAGTGGCCTAGCGGGAGTGGGTGAGCAGTTCTTC.

This clonotype was picked up many times. The CDR3 reads CASSRPPGQGGGNQPQHF. In nucleotides, the CDR3 is TGTGCCAGCAGCCGCCCTCCGGGACAGGGTGGTGGCAATCAGCCCCAGCATTTT. The chain has TRBV4-2 and TRBJ1-5; TRBD1 aligns across 9 bases. CDR1 and CDR2 (germline): LGHNA, YNFKEQ. Trimming at V came to 4 bases and at J to 2 bases, leaving 12 bases not matched to a gene. CDR3 length: 18 amino acids.

The chain combines TRBV3-1 with TRBJ2-1; D gene uncertain. Germline V gives CDR1 LGHDT, CDR2 YNNKEL (reference sequence). V was pared by 1 base and J by 4 bases, with 5 bases between. CDR3 length equals 13 residues. The CDR3 protein is CASSQVSYNEQFF. DNA of the CDR3: TGTGCCAGCAGCCAAGTAAGTTACAATGAGCAGTTCTTC.

This clonotype has only a few counts. V usage is TRBV24-1 and J usage is TRBJ2-2, with D hard to call. The germline gives CDR1 KGHDR, CDR2 SFDVKD. The V end lost 5 bases, the J end lost 8 bases, and 11 bases lay between the germline ends. The CDR3 covers 13 residues. The CDR3 DNA sequence: TGTGCCACCAGTGTCGGCTCGTCGGGGGAGCTGTTTTTT. This codes for CATSVGSSGELFF.

The chain employs TRBV5-1 and TRBJ2-5; TRBD2 matches 8 bases. The CDR3 runs to 13 residues. V lost 8 bases, J lost 5 bases, and 8 bases stayed unmatched. Germline V gene data show CDR1 as SGHRS and CDR2 as YFSETQ. The CDR3 reads CASSRREAETQYF. CDR3 sequence (DNA): TGCGCCAGTTCACGGCGGGAGGCGGAGACCCAGTACTTC.

The sample holds many counts of this clonotype. The chain links TRBV5-1 to TRBJ2-7, with TRBD2 identical over 12 bases. This CDR3 is 15 amino acids long. The trim removed 6 bases at V and 4 bases at J, leaving 8 bases unmatched. Germline V gives CDR1 SGHRS, CDR2 YFSETQ. As DNA, the CDR3 is TGCGCCAGCACCCGGACTAGCGGGATAATATACGAGCAGTACTTC. Translated, it gives CASTRTSGIIYEQYF.

This clonotype was counted a few times. The V call is TRBV15, the J call TRBJ1-1, with no clear D. V was cut by 5 bases and J by 2 bases, with 24 bases left in between. This CDR3 is 18 amino acids long. Per germline, CDR1 LNHNV and CDR2 YYDKDF (reference sequence). In nucleotides, the CDR3 is TGTGCCACCAGCGTCGCAGGCCTGATGAGGGCTGTTAACACTGAAGCTTTCTTT. Its protein is CATSVAGLMRAVNTEAFF.